Sequencing of this T cell receptor beta chain was carried out in a study of blood T cell dynamics during melanoma immunotherapy. Whole-study results and caveats: Unlike progressors, later disease-control patients had W3 repertoires gaining clonality or diversity.

Stated time point: week 3, after first cycle of checkpoint inhibitor. Samples come from before therapy and from week 3 after the first blockade cycle. Disease control meant complete response, partial response or stable disease at 12 weeks. In the case of this clone: Its antigen is still unknown.

A fixed DNA input of 300 to 350 ng was used per bulk PBMC sample. Measured with immunoSEQ multiplex PCR; TCRdb has only the in-frame clones, and not every one. The table lists more than 8,000 clones, 85% to 90% of them singletons, with roughly 2.5% in the top ten. The CDR3 is made up of 14 amino acids. CDR1 LNHDA and CDR2 SQIVND come from the germline V gene (reference sequence). V lost 6 bases to trimming and J lost 3 bases, with 12 bases between them. The receptor comes from a human donor with melanoma. This rearrangement joins TRBV19 to TRBJ2-1; D remains unclear. Source: blood, taken from a patient treated with checkpoint blockade. The DNA of the CDR3 is TGTGCCAGTAGGGCGGATGGCCTCTACAATGAGCAGTTCTTC. Translating gives CASRADGLYNEQFF.